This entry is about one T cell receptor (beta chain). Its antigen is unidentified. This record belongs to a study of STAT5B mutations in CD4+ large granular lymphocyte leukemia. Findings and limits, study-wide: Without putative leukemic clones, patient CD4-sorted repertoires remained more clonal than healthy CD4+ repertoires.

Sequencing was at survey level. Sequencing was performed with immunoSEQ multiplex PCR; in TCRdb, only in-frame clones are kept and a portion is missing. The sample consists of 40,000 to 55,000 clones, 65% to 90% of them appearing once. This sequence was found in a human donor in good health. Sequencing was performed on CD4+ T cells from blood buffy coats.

Here the CDR3 reads CASSLERGNYEQYF. Here the CDR3 DNA reads TGTGCCAGCAGCTTAGAGAGGGGCAACTACGAGCAGTACTTC. The chain uses TRBV7-3 and TRBJ2-7; either TRBD1 or TRBD2 may fit D (5 bases each). Germline CDR1 and CDR2: SGHTA and FQGTGA. The CDR3 runs 14 residues. Trimming left V 2 bases short and J 3 bases short, with 11 bases between.